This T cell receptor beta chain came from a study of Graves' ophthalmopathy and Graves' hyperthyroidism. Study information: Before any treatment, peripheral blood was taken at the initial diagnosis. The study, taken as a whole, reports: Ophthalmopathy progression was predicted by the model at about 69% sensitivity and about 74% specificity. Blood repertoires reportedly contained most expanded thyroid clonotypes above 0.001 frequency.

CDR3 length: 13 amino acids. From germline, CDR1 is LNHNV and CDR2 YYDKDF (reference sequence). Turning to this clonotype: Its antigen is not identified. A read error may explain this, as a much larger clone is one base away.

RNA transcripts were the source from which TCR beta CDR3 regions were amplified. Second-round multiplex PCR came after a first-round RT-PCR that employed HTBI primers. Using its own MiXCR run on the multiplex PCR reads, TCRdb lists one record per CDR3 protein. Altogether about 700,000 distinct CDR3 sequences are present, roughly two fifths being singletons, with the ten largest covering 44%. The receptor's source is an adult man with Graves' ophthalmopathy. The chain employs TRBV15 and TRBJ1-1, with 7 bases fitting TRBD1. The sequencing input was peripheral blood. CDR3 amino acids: CATSRERGREASF. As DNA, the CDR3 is TGTGCCACCAGCAGAGAAAGGGGGCGGGAAGCTTCCTTT.